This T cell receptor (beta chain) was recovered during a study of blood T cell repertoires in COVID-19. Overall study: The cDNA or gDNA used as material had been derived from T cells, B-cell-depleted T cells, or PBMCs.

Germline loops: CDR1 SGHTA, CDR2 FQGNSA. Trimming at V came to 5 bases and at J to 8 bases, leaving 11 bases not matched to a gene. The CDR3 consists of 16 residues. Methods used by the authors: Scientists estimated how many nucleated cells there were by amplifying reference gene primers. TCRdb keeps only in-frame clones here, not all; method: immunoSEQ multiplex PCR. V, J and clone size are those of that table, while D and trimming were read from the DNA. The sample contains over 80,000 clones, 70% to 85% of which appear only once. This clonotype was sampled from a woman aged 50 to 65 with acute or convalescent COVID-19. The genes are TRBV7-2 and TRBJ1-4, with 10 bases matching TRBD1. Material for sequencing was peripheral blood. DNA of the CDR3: TGTGCCAGCAGCCCCCTAGCCGGGACAGGGGTGGAAAAACTGTTTTTT. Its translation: CASSPLAGTGVEKLFF.